This TCR beta chain was retrieved from a study of shared clonotypes between healthy human individuals. Repertoires were generated with immunoSEQ multiplex PCR, while TCRdb's copy carries only in-frame clones and drops some. There are about 990,000 clones in the sample; 70% to 80% occur only once, and roughly 0.55% lies in the top ten. The germline V and J ends were trimmed by 7 bases and 4 bases, with 17 bases remaining between them. The CDR3 loop spans 15 amino acids. In germline, CDR1 is SNHLY, CDR2 FYNNEI. This clone was detected a few times. This chain uses TRBV2 with TRBJ2-1, with D tentatively TRBD1 or TRBD2 (5 bases each). This TCR derives from a young man in good health. Some clones in this sample may be carry-over from other donors' samples. Sequencing was carried out using memory CD4+ T cells from PBMCs. The subset here: CD45RA-negative fraction. In nucleotides, the CDR3 is TGTGCCAGCACCCGGGACCTTCCTGGGTACAATGAGCAGTTCTTC. Amino acid sequence: CASTRDLPGYNEQFF. Complete variable domain (other parts from reference TRBV2 and TRBJ2-1): EPEVTQTPSHQVTQMGQEVILRCVPISNHLYFYWYRQILGQKVEFLVSFYNNEISEKSEIFDDQFSVERPDGSNFTLKIRSTKLEDSAMYFCASTRDLPGYNEQFFGPGTRLTVL.